Presented here are 26 T cell receptor beta chains from one specimen sequenced in a study of blood T cell repertoires in COVID-19 (TCRdb year 2020). The library was generated by the immunoSEQ multiplex PCR assay. TCRdb carries this immuneACCESS record with in-frame sequences only. Its versions omit some clonotypes, under half of them owing to an unresolved V gene in the studies checked, with the rest unexplained. In this sample the table shows about 130,000 clones, 75% to 90% of which occur a single time. Less than 4.5% of the sample is taken by the ten largest. Sequencing was performed on PBMCs or T cells enriched from blood (not recorded which). Source of these receptors: a man aged 45-65 years who had recovered from COVID-19.

CDR3 protein: CASSPRVGRSPYNEQFF. As DNA, the CDR3 is TGTGCCAGCAGCCCGAGGGTGGGCAGGTCCCCCTACAATGAGCAGTTCTTC. V usage is TRBV14 and J usage is TRBJ2-1; a weak D match, TRBD2 (5 bases). Germline V CDR1 and CDR2: SGHDN, FVKESK. Trimming removed 4 bases from V and 2 bases from J, with 18 bases in between. The CDR3 covers 17 residues.

The CDR3 nucleotides are TGTGCCAGCAGTTTAGGAACAGGACAGGGGGGCTATGGCTACACCTTC. Its translation: CASSLGTGQGGYGYTF. The rearrangement uses TRBV28 and TRBJ1-2; 10 nucleotides match TRBD1. The germline V gene has CDR1 MDHEN and CDR2 SYDVKM. The J segment lost 4 bases and the V segment lost 2 bases, leaving 7 bases of the junction unmatched. This CDR3 spans 16 amino acids.

The rearrangement joins TRBV2 to TRBJ1-5; D gene ambiguous. CDR3 size: 15 residues. The germline gives CDR1 SNHLY, CDR2 FYNNEI. V shed 3 bases and J shed 0 bases, with 9 bases lying between them. The CDR3 nucleotides read TGTGCCAGCAGTGAGAACAGCCTTAGCAATCAGCCCCAGCATTTT. Translation gives CASSENSLSNQPQHF. The full variable domain, with the rest looked up from reference TRBV2 and TRBJ1-5, is EPEVTQTPSHQVTQMGQEVILRCVPISNHLYFYWYRQILGQKVEFLVSFYNNEISEKSEIFDDQFSVERPDGSNFTLKIRSTKLEDSAMYFCASSENSLSNQPQHFGDGTRLSIL.

The DNA of the CDR3 is TGTGCCTGGAGTGCACCGGGACAGGGGGTACACGAGCAGTACTTC. Translation: CAWSAPGQGVHEQYF. The chain uses TRBV30 and TRBJ2-7; 11 nucleotides align to TRBD1. The J segment lost 5 bases and the V segment lost 1 base, leaving 7 bases of the junction unmatched. Germline lookup yields CDR1 GTSNPN and CDR2 SVGIG (reference sequence). This CDR3 is built from 15 residues.

CDR3 residues: CASSSTSWTGGVGTGELFF. CDR3 DNA: TGTGCCAGCAGTTCGACATCCTGGACAGGGGGCGTAGGCACCGGGGAGCTGTTTTTT. The V call is TRBV28, the J call TRBJ2-2, with TRBD1 matching 11 bases. The CDR3 loop spans 19 amino acids. V lost 4 bases and J lost 4; bases outside the gene matches: 14. Germline assignment: CDR1 MDHEN and CDR2 SYDVKM.

This chain connects TRBV19 to TRBJ2-2; TRBD1 aligns across 7 bases. CDR3 size: 14 residues. With V trimmed by 3 bases and J by 6 bases, 4 bases remained unmatched. In germline, CDR1 is LNHDA, CDR2 SQIVND (reference sequence). Written as DNA, the CDR3 is TGTGCCAGTAGTATCACAGGGGAACCCGGGGAGCTGTTTTTT. Translated, it gives CASSITGEPGELFF.

The V and J genes are TRBV6-5 and TRBJ1-3; D is perhaps TRBD1 (5 bases). V was pared by 1 base and J by 5 bases, with 12 bases between. The CDR3 has 15 residues. The V gene's germline CDR1 is MNHEY and CDR2 SVGAGI. The CDR3 bases are TGTGCCAGCAGTTACTACTCGGACACTAGAAACACCATATATTTT. Protein product: CASSYYSDTRNTIYF.

The chain employs TRBV4-1 and TRBJ1-2; tentatively, D is TRBD1 (6 bases). Germline-derived CDR1 and CDR2 are MGHRA and YSYEKL. This CDR3 region has 15 residues. The germline V and J ends were trimmed by 3 bases and 5 bases, with 16 bases remaining between them. The CDR3 bases are TGCGCCAGCAGCCATCAAGACAGGCCCGATTATGGCTACACCTTC. Translating it yields CASSHQDRPDYGYTF.

This clone was observed a handful of times. The chain couples TRBV28 to TRBJ2-3, with D possibly matching TRBD1 (6 bases). The germline V gene has CDR1 MDHEN and CDR2 SYDVKM. The CDR3 is made up of 18 amino acids. V was clipped by 8 bases and J by 1 base, with 25 bases between them. CDR3 DNA sequence: TGTGCCAGCCTAAAACTGTCCATTAAGGACAGCCGCACAGATACGCAGTATTTT. Translating gives CASLKLSIKDSRTDTQYF.

The rearrangement links TRBV9 to TRBJ2-3; 7 bases agree with TRBD2. The CDR3 runs to 14 residues. The V gene's germline CDR1 is SGDLS and CDR2 YYNGEE. Trimming took 0 bases from V and 8 from J; bases not matched to a gene: 6. The CDR3 DNA reads TGTGCCAGCAGCGTAGTCGGGGTAGCGGGTACGCAGTATTTT. Translating gives CASSVVGVAGTQYF.

The genes are TRBV28 and TRBJ2-7; D possibly corresponds to TRBD2 (6 bases). V lost 5 bases to trimming and J lost 2 bases, with 16 bases between them. The CDR3 contains 15 residues. The germline CDR1 and CDR2 sequences are MDHEN and SYDVKM. The CDR3 region is CASSPGGTEAYEQYV. CDR3 DNA sequence: TGTGCCAGCAGTCCCGGAGGGACCGAAGCCTACGAGCAGTACGTC.

V gene TRBV5-6 combines with J gene TRBJ1-2; D remains ambiguous. CDR1 is SGHDT and CDR2 is YYEEEE in the germline V gene. This CDR3 has 14 amino acids. The germline V and J ends were trimmed by 0 bases and 3 bases, with 9 bases remaining between them. For the CDR3, the DNA is TGTGCCAGCAGCTTGGCCAACCGGGACTATGGCTACACCTTC. Amino acids: CASSLANRDYGYTF.

The CDR3 sequence is CASSLMGGKNYGYTF. As DNA, the CDR3 is TGTGCCAGCAGTTTAATGGGGGGGAAGAACTATGGCTACACCTTC. V is TRBV27 and J is TRBJ1-2, with D possibly TRBD1 on 5 matching bases. The CDR3 covers 15 residues. Germline assignment: CDR1 MNHEY and CDR2 SMNVEV (reference sequence). V lost 2 bases and J 2 bases, leaving 12 bases between the germline ends.

This chain connects TRBV7-9 to TRBJ2-7; 9 nucleotides line up with TRBD1. The germline V gene encodes CDR1 SEHNR and CDR2 FQNEAQ (reference sequence). J lost 4 bases, V lost 4 bases, and 2 bases had no gene match. The CDR3 has 13 residues. The CDR3 loop is CASSWGQGYEQYF. Here the CDR3 DNA reads TGTGCCAGCAGCTGGGGACAGGGATACGAGCAGTACTTC. Supplemented by reference TRBV7-9 and TRBJ2-7, the full variable domain reads DTGVSQNPRHKITKRGQNVTFRCDPISEHNRLYWYRQTLGQGPEFLTYFQNEAQLEKSRLLSDRFSAERPKGSFSTLEIQRTEQGDSAMYLCASSWGQGYEQYFGPGTRLTVT.

The chain couples TRBV6-2 or TRBV6-3 to TRBJ2-7; 11 nucleotides agree with TRBD2. V dropped 2 bases and J dropped 1; count of bases not matched to a gene: 1. This CDR3 has 15 residues. Germline loops: CDR1 MNHEY, CDR2 SVGEGT. CDR3 sequence reads: CASSYGTSGSYEQYV. The DNA of the CDR3 is TGTGCCAGCAGTTACGGGACTAGCGGTTCCTACGAGCAGTACGTC.

The rearrangement uses TRBV18 and TRBJ2-1; D gene uncertain. CDR3 length equals 14 residues. Germline V gene sequence: CDR1 KGHSH, CDR2 LQKENI. Deletions cut 4 bases from V and 0 bases from J, with 7 bases between. As DNA, the CDR3 is TGTGCCAGCTCACGGAGTAGCTCCTACAATGAGCAGTTCTTC. This sequence encodes CASSRSSSYNEQFF.

A single count supports this clone. The genes are TRBV6-5 and TRBJ1-1; D may be TRBD1 (5 bases). There are 14 residues in the CDR3. Trimming pared 8 bases from V and 5 bases from J, leaving 18 bases between. CDR1 and CDR2 (germline): MNHEY, SVGAGI. The CDR3 DNA follows: TGTGCCAGCCTTTCTCACTCGGGGGTGACTGAAGCTTTCTTT. This translates into CASLSHSGVTEAFF.

The genes are TRBV29-1 and TRBJ2-1, with D maybe TRBD2 (6 bases). Trimming removed 4 bases at V and 3 bases at J, with 19 bases between. Per germline, CDR1 SQVTM and CDR2 ANQGSEA. The CDR3 loop spans 16 amino acids. CDR3 sequence (DNA): TGCAGCGTTGCTGGGGACGGGGGAAAAAGCTACAATGAGCAGTTCTTC. It codes for CSVAGDGGKSYNEQFF.

The chain combines TRBV6-5 with TRBJ1-1; TRBD1 is a possible D gene (6 bases). From germline, CDR1 is MNHEY and CDR2 SVGAGI. There are 14 residues in the CDR3. With 0 bases removed from V and 5 bases from J, the gap between germline ends came to 10 bases. CDR3 coding DNA: TGTGCCAGCAGTTACTCAATCAGGGGAACTGAAGCTTTCTTT. It yields the protein CASSYSIRGTEAFF.

This clone occurred a few times. V usage is TRBV6-5 and J usage is TRBJ2-1, with 10 bases lining up with TRBD2. CDR1 MNHEY and CDR2 SVGAGI come from the germline V gene. J was trimmed by 3 bases and V by 6 bases; bases with no gene match: 5. The CDR3 sequence is 15 residues long. Written as DNA, the CDR3 is TGTGCCAGCAGAGCTTCTAGCGGGAGCTACAATGAGCAGTTCTTC. It specifies CASRASSGSYNEQFF.

The gene calls are TRBV5-3 and TRBJ2-7; possible D gene TRBD1, 6 bases. TRBV5-3 is an ORF, and what it does is uncertain. The CDR3 extends over 13 amino acids. V gave up 3 bases and J gave up 2 bases, with 9 bases separating them. The CDR3 region has the DNA TGTGCCAGAAGCTCGGGACACCCCTACGAGCAGTACTTC. Protein product: CARSSGHPYEQYF.

The V gene is TRBV7-8, the J gene TRBJ1-6, with 9 bases matching TRBD1. CDR3 size: 16 residues. The germline V gene has CDR1 SGHVS and CDR2 FQNEAQ. The junction had 5 bases not matched to a gene; V was cut back by 7 bases and J by 1 base. CDR3 DNA sequence: TGTGCCAGCATCGCTGACAGGGGGTCCTATAATTCACCCCTCCACTTT. It is translated as CASIADRGSYNSPLHF.

The CDR3: CASSQGLESYGYTF. Written as DNA, the CDR3 is TGTGCCAGCAGCCAAGGATTAGAGAGCTATGGCTACACCTTC. This chain uses TRBV4-2 with TRBJ1-2, with D hard to call. Looked up from germline, CDR1 is LGHNA and CDR2 is YNFKEQ. The CDR3 sequence is 14 residues long. The V end lost 1 base, the J end lost 4 bases, and 10 bases lay between the germline ends.

As to this clone: Other DNA sequences in this sample translate to the same CDR3. The rearrangement links TRBV7-9 to TRBJ1-2, with 7 positions matching TRBD1. Germline V lookup: CDR1 SEHNR, CDR2 FQNEAQ (reference sequence). The CDR3 covers 13 residues. V was clipped by 1 base and J by 4 bases; unmatched bases: 0. DNA of the CDR3: TGTGCCAGCAGCTTAGGGACAGGCTATGGCTACACCTTC. It is translated as CASSLGTGYGYTF.

The rearrangement uses TRBV6-6 and TRBJ1-2; TRBD1 might be the D (6 bases). The length of the CDR3 is 13 residues. Between the trimmed V and J ends, which lost 6 bases and 5 bases, there was a span of 13 bases. CDR1 is MNHNY, CDR2 SVGAGI, per germline (reference sequence). The CDR3 coding sequence is TGTGCCAGCAGCGGACAGTTGGGATATGGCTACACCTTC. Its protein is CASSGQLGYGYTF.

This chain connects TRBV28 to TRBJ2-1; 9 nucleotides match TRBD2. Trimming at V came to 5 bases and at J to 8 bases, leaving 13 bases not matched to a gene. Germline assignment: CDR1 MDHEN and CDR2 SYDVKM. This CDR3 has 16 residues. CDR3 in DNA: TGTGCCAGCAGTCTAGCCTTAGCGGGAGTGCTCCATGAGCAGTTCTTC. This sequence encodes CASSLALAGVLHEQFF.